This T cell receptor (beta chain) was sequenced during a study of shared clonotypes between healthy human individuals. Study-level points and caveats: Naive subsets tended to show greater estimated richness than memory subsets.

As handled by the study authors: Junction-only sequences produced by ImmunoSEQ had no quality scores, so filtering differed. Assay: immunoSEQ multiplex PCR; the TCRdb copy retains only in-frame clones and omits some. The DNA gave D and trimming, while V, J and clone size come from that table. This sample carries 190,000 or so clones, roughly 93% of them seen once, and the ten largest clones take 0.067%. For this clone: Its antigen is not known.

The CDR3 has 16 residues. V shed 7 bases and J shed 2 bases, with 18 bases lying between them. Germline-derived CDR1 and CDR2 are SGHVS and FQNEAQ. Sequencing was done on a sample of naive CD4+ T cells sorted from blood. The subset denotes: CD45RA+ positively selected. The clonotype comes from a woman aged 25 to 39 in good health. The V call is TRBV7-8, the J call TRBJ1-5, with D maybe TRBD1 (6 bases). The CDR3: CASTSNRDKGNQPQHF. In DNA form, the CDR3 reads TGTGCCAGCACCTCTAACCGGGACAAGGGCAATCAGCCCCAGCATTTT.